This TCR beta chain was documented in a study of control samples from healthy donors and cancer patients. This table comes from immunoSEQ multiplex PCR, and its TCRdb copy is limited to in-frame clones, with some not included. The sample carries some 210,000 clones, roughly nine tenths recorded once. Deletions cut 3 bases from V and 9 bases from J, with 6 bases between. CDR3 length: 11 amino acids. Per the germline V gene, CDR1 is SEHNR and CDR2 is FQNEAQ (reference sequence). The specimen was blood. This sequence was found in a young man in good health. The chain joins TRBV7-9 to TRBJ2-1; maybe TRBD2 (6 bases). The CDR3 loop reads CASSLGGEQFF. DNA of the CDR3: TGTGCCAGCAGCTTGGGGGGTGAGCAGTTCTTC.